Presented here are 18 T cell receptor beta chains from one specimen sequenced in a study of CD8+CD57+ T cells in acquired aplastic anemia. Patients included in sequencing had previously demonstrated CD8+CD57+ cell expansion by flow cytometry. Both TCR beta VDJ combination and CDR3 sequence profiling were carried out. Genomic DNA was the template for this profiling. TCRdb redid the calling of the reads with MiXCR, one entry per CDR3 protein. The table shows about 150,000 distinct CDR3 sequences, with less than 50% occurring only once. The sequencing input was sorted CD4+, CD8+, or CD8+CD57+ T cells (not recorded which) from PBMCs. Source of these receptors: a human donor with aplastic anemia.

This clonotype was recorded a few times. CDR3 sequence: CASRLGPAKNIQYF. Written as DNA, the CDR3 is TGTGCCAGCAGGTTAGGACCAGCCAAAAACATTCAGTACTTC. The V call is TRBV6-2 or TRBV6-3, the J call TRBJ2-4, with unresolved D. The CDR3 consists of 14 residues. CDR1 and CDR2 (germline): MNHEY, SVGEGT. V lost 6 bases and J lost 0, with 9 bases in between.

The J gene is TRBJ2-7, the V gene TRBV25-1; 8 bases agree with TRBD1. Germline CDR1 and CDR2: MGHDK and SYGVNS. Trimming took 4 bases from V and 3 from J; bases not matched to a gene: 5. The CDR3 consists of 14 residues. The CDR3 region is CASSGDRSGYEQYF. CDR3 DNA: TGTGCCAGCAGTGGGGACAGGAGCGGCTACGAGCAGTACTTC.

To note about this clonotype: Given the absence of the conserved phenylalanine or tryptophan at the CDR3 end, a read error is likely. The chain links TRBV4-3 to TRBJ2-5; 7 positions agree with TRBD2. J lost 1 base, V lost 2 bases, and 4 bases had no gene match. The germline V gene encodes CDR1 LGHNA and CDR2 YSLEER. The CDR3 is 15 residues long. The CDR3 DNA reads TGCGCCAGCAGCCAATTCGGGGGGATCCAAGAGACCCAGTACTTA. This sequence encodes CASSQFGGIQETQYL.

The chain employs TRBV7-2 and TRBJ1-6, with no clear D. With 1 base removed from V and 6 bases from J, the gap between germline ends came to 10 bases. The CDR3 consists of 15 residues. The germline V gene has CDR1 SGHTA and CDR2 FQGNSA. CDR3 protein: CASSLVGSLNSPLHF. Written as DNA, the CDR3 is TGTGCCAGCAGCTTAGTTGGCAGCCTTAATTCACCCCTCCACTTT.

In this sample, this clonotype turned up many times. The rearrangement joins TRBV10-3 to TRBJ1-5; D not certain. Germline V gene lookup returns CDR1 ENHRY and CDR2 SYGVKD. The CDR3 runs 14 residues. V lost 0 bases and J lost 2, with 5 bases in between. DNA of the CDR3: TGTGCCATCAGTGAGTCGTCGGGCAATCAGCCCCAGCATTTT. Its protein product is CAISESSGNQPQHF.

V and J are TRBV6-1 and TRBJ2-7; D is tentatively TRBD1 or TRBD2 (6 bases each). Germline CDR1 MNHNS, CDR2 SASEGT. V was clipped by 2 bases and J by 5 bases, with 22 bases between them. This CDR3 contains 17 residues. CDR3 coding DNA: TGTGCCAGCAGTGAATGGGGGGCAGGGTGGATCAAAAACGAGCAGTACTTC. Translated, it gives CASSEWGAGWIKNEQYF.

This rearrangement joins TRBV6-2 or TRBV6-3 to TRBJ1-2; D gene ambiguous. This CDR3 has 12 residues. Germline V CDR1 and CDR2: MNHEY, SVGEGT. Between the trimmed V and J ends, which lost 2 bases and 8 bases, there was a span of 9 bases. The CDR3 sequence is CASSYQTFGYTF. CDR3 DNA: TGTGCCAGCAGTTACCAGACCTTCGGCTACACCTTC.

The chain has TRBV27 and TRBJ2-3; D is ambiguous. Germline V lookup: CDR1 MNHEY, CDR2 SMNVEV (reference sequence). Trimming removed 10 bases from V and 4 bases from J, with 15 bases in between. This CDR3 has 13 amino acids. CDR3 region: CATAWVAADTQYF. The CDR3 nucleotides are TGTGCCACAGCGTGGGTAGCCGCAGATACGCAGTATTTT.

V gene TRBV10-3 combines with J gene TRBJ2-3; 8 positions match TRBD1. V shed 0 bases and J 2 bases; nucleotides not matched to a gene: 4. The germline V gene encodes CDR1 ENHRY and CDR2 SYGVKD. CDR3 length: 16 amino acids. The CDR3 DNA is TGTGCCATCAGTGAGTCCAGGACAGGGTACACAGATACGCAGTATTTT. Residues: CAISESRTGYTDTQYF.

The chain joins TRBV7-9 to TRBJ2-3, with D hard to call. Germline CDR1 and CDR2: SEHNR and FQNEAQ (reference sequence). The CDR3 has 12 residues. Trimming took 6 bases from V and 6 from J, leaving 10 bases between them. In DNA, the CDR3 is TGTGCCAGCAGATTTTCGGAGGATACGCAGTATTTT. Translation: CASRFSEDTQYF.

The V call is TRBV2, the J call TRBJ2-6; D possibly corresponds to TRBD1 (5 bases). Trimming removed 0 bases from V and 2 bases from J, with 5 bases in between. Germline-derived CDR1 and CDR2 are SNHLY and FYNNEI. This CDR3 has 15 amino acids. The CDR3 here is CASSEAGPGANVLTF. DNA for the CDR3: TGTGCCAGCAGTGAAGCGGGGCCTGGGGCCAACGTCCTGACTTTC.

The chain carries TRBV15 and TRBJ2-7, with D tentatively TRBD2 (6 bases). CDR3 length: 14 amino acids. The germline CDR1 and CDR2 sequences are LNHNV and YYDKDF (reference sequence). V was trimmed by 3 bases and J by 3 bases, leaving 12 bases between them. DNA of the CDR3: TGTGCCACCAGCAGGAGGGTAGCGGTCTACGAGCAGTACGTC. It encodes CATSRRVAVYEQYV.

The chain couples TRBV7-2 to TRBJ1-1; possibly TRBD1 for D (5 bases). Trimming pared 9 bases from V and 1 base from J, leaving 9 bases between. The germline CDR1 and CDR2 sequences are SGHTA and FQGNSA. The CDR3 extends over 12 amino acids. CDR3 bases: TGTGCCAGTAGTGGGACGAACACTGAAGCTTTCTTT. Translation: CASSGTNTEAFF. Full variable domain (rest looked up from reference TRBV7-2 and TRBJ1-1): GAGVSQSPSNKVTEKGKDVELRCDPISGHTALYWYRQSLGQGLEFLIYFQGNSAPDKSGLPSDRFSAERTGGSVSTLTIQRTQQEDSAVYLCASSGTNTEAFFGQGTRLTVV.

The V and J genes are TRBV10-3 and TRBJ2-7; tentatively, D is TRBD2 (6 bases). The CDR3 runs to 15 residues. Deletions cut 0 bases from V and 5 bases from J, with 14 bases between. Germline values: CDR1 ENHRY, CDR2 SYGVKD. The CDR3 sequence is CAISESDLGGHEQYF. The CDR3 coding sequence is TGTGCCATCAGTGAGTCGGACTTAGGAGGGCACGAGCAGTACTTC.

V and J are TRBV10-3 and TRBJ2-1; TRBD2 matches at 9 bases. Germline V lookup: CDR1 ENHRY, CDR2 SYGVKD. CDR3 length equals 17 residues. Trimming cost V 7 bases and J 0 bases; bases outside gene matches: 10. The CDR3 region is CAIMASGVLSSYNEQFF. CDR3 nucleotides: TGTGCCATCATGGCTAGCGGGGTTTTGAGCTCCTACAATGAGCAGTTCTTC.

This clonotype was seen a single time. The chain is built from TRBV5-4 and TRBJ2-7; tentative D call: TRBD1 (5 bases). In germline, CDR1 is SGHNT, CDR2 YYREEE (reference sequence). Trimming pared 3 bases from V and 7 bases from J, leaving 20 bases between. The CDR3 covers 15 residues. In DNA, the CDR3 is TGTGCCAGCAGCTCCTCGACAGTGGTGTCGAGGGAGCAGTACTTC. Amino acids: CASSSSTVVSREQYF. Together with reference TRBV5-4 and TRBJ2-7, the CDR3 gives the full variable domain: ETGVTQSPTHLIKTRGQQVTLRCSSQSGHNTVSWYQQALGQGPQFIFQYYREEENGRGNFPPRFSGLQFPNYSSELNVNALELDDSALYLCASSSSTVVSREQYFGPGTRLTVT.

The table lists this clonotype with a count of one. Just one base apart from a much larger clone, this may be a read error. This chain links TRBV11-2 with TRBJ1-2; D gene uncertain. V was clipped by 0 bases and J by 10 bases, with 18 bases between them. CDR1 is SGHAT, CDR2 FQNNGV, per germline. The CDR3 runs 15 residues. This CDR3 is CASSLEGNFWRDYTF. As DNA, the CDR3 is TGTGCCAGCAGCTTAGAAGGAAACTTTTGGCGTGACTACACCTTC.

This clonotype has more than one count but fewer than ten. The chain recombines TRBV14 with TRBJ2-3; TRBD2 aligns across 7 bases. V lost 2 bases to trimming and J lost 2 bases; unmatched junction nucleotides: 13. The CDR3 runs 18 residues. Germline-derived CDR1 and CDR2 are SGHDN and FVKESK. DNA for the CDR3: TGTGCCAGCAGCCAACTACCCCCCGGGAGGCGGAACACAGATACGCAGTATTTT. It encodes CASSQLPPGRRNTDTQYF.